Listed below are T cell receptor beta chains from one sample, sequenced in a study of molecular identifiers for immune sequencing clone quantification. TCRdb fed the PCR reads into MiXCR, producing one record per CDR3 protein. Of roughly 320,000 distinct CDR3 sequences listed, under 25% were seen once; the top ten hold roughly 0.7%. Input material: naive CD8+ T cells from blood, with Jurkat cell RNA spiked in. The source is a human donor in good health. Some libraries in this study had Jurkat cell RNA spiked in. CDR3s include the opening cysteine and the closing phenylalanine or tryptophan.

v_call	j_call	cdr3_aa
TRBV28	TRBJ2-6	CASSPPTLPGHLASGANVLTF
TRBV6-1	TRBJ2-7	CASSLEVPYEQYF
TRBV12-5	TRBJ1-1	CASGLTVNTEAFF
TRBV4-3	TRBJ2-3	CASSQDGPGRTDTQYF
TRBV10-2	TRBJ2-3	CASTGRGGAADTQYF
TRBV9	TRBJ1-1	CASSASFMNTEAFF
TRBV7-2	TRBJ2-3	CASSLLSWDTQYF
TRBV9	TRBJ1-5	CASSAGGGPQPQHF
TRBV28	TRBJ1-1	CASSGMGQGAWTEAFF
TRBV28	TRBJ1-4	CASSFVGPNEKLFF
TRBV20-1	TRBJ2-1	CSDKSYRDNEQFF
TRBV4-1	TRBJ2-7	CASSQVIQGFHEQYF
TRBV5-6	TRBJ2-5	CASSPQAVSYMETQYF
TRBV27	TRBJ2-5	CASSLGQGGYGETQYF
TRBV6-1	TRBJ2-7	CASSSAGTSYEQYF
TRBV27	TRBJ1-1	CASLTGGDGEAFF
TRBV20-1	TRBJ2-5	CSARSQETQYF
TRBV2	TRBJ2-7	CASSPPQGEQYF
TRBV20-1	TRBJ2-2	CSAQDRVNTGELFF
TRBV7-9	TRBJ2-7	CASSLGVGSNYEQYF
TRBV20-1	TRBJ2-3	CSADHTAPSTDTQYF
TRBV5-4	TRBJ2-3	CASSLVGGPVDTQYF
TRBV20-1	TRBJ2-3	CSLADTQYF
TRBV3-1	TRBJ2-3	CASSQTGGSTDTQYF
TRBV7-6	TRBJ1-5	CASSLNPNRPQHF
TRBV7-6	TRBJ1-1	CASSLAAGAEAFF
TRBV27	TRBJ2-3	CASSLIQGDTDTQYF
TRBV9	TRBJ2-3	CASSKAGTSGGGTDTQYF
TRBV6-1	TRBJ2-2	CASSRLVIPSPNTGELFF